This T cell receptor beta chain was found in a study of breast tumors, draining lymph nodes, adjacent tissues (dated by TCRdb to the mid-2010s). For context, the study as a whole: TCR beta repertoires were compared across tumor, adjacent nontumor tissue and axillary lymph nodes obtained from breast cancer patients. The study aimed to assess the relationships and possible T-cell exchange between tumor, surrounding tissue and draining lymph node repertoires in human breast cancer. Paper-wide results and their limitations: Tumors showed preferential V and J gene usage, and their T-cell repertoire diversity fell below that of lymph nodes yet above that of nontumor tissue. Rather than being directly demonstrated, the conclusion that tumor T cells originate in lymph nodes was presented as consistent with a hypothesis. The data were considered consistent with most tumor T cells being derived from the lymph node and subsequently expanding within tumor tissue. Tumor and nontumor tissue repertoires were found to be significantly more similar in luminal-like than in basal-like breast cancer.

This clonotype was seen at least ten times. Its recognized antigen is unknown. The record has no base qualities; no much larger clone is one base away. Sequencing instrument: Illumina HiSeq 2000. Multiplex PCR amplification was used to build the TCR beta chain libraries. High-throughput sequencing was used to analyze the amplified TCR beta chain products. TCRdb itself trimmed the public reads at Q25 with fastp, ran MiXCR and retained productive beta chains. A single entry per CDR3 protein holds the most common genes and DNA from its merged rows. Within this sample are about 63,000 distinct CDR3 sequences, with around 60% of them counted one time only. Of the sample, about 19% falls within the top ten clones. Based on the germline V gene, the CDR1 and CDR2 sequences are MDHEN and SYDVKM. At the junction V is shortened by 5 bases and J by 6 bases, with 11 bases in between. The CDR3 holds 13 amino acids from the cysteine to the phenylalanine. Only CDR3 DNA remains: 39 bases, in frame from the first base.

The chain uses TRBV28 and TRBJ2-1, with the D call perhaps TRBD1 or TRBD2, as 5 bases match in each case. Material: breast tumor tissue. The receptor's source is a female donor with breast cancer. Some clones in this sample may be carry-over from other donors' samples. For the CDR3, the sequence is CASSGRESNEQFF. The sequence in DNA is TGTGCCAGCAGTGGCAGGGAGAGCAATGAGCAGTTCTTC.